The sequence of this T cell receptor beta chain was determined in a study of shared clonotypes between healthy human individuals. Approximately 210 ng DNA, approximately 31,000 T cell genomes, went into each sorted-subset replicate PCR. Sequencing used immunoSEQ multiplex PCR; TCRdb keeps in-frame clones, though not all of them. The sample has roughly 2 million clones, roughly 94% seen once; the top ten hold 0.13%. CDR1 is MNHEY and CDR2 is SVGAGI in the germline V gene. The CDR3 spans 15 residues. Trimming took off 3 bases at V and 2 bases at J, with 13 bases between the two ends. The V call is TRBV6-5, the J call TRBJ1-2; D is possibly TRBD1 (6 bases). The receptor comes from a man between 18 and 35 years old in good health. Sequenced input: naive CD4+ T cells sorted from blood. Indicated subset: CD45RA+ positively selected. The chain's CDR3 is CASSYRPGANYGYTF. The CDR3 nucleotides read TGTGCCAGCAGTTATCGGCCGGGGGCGAACTATGGCTACACCTTC.